The TCR beta chain under discussion was sequenced for a study of long-term antiretroviral therapy in people with HIV. Study-level findings and limits: Those clones which expanded before ART made up the dominant part of the repertoire at all time points. Transplant donor controls retained higher diversity, though diversity increased after ART.

This CDR3 is 10 amino acids long. V lost 6 bases and J lost 4, with 4 bases in between. The V gene's germline CDR1 is SGDLS and CDR2 YYNGEE. Note on this clone: Its antigen is still unknown.

The assay used was immunoSEQ (version v3.0), run at survey level. The sequencing target was about 35,000-55,000 T-cell genomes per sample. The table came from immunoSEQ multiplex PCR; TCRdb's copy has only in-frame clones and leaves some out. The table shows 20,000 to 25,000 clones, with about 87% occurring only once. At minimum, one pre-ART and two post-ART PBMC samples were obtained from each donor. The TCR comes from a woman between 50 and 59 years old with HIV. This material consisted of unsorted PBMCs, taken approximately 2.5 years after starting antiretroviral therapy. The rearrangement uses TRBV9 and TRBJ1-1; D gene uncertain. The CDR3 is CASKFTEAFF. The CDR3 coding sequence is TGTGCCAGCAAGTTCACTGAAGCTTTCTTT. Together with reference TRBV9 and TRBJ1-1, the CDR3 gives the full variable domain: DSGVTQTPKHLITATGQRVTLRCSPRSGDLSVYWYQQSLDQGLQFLIQYYNGEERAKGNILERFSAQQFPDLHSELNLSSLELGDSALYFCASKFTEAFFGQGTRLTVV.